The rows below give T cell receptor beta chains drawn from one sample of a study of shared clonotypes between healthy human individuals. Generated by immunoSEQ multiplex PCR, the TCRdb table keeps only in-frame clones and is missing some. The sample consists of more than 2,000,000 clones, roughly nine tenths of them appearing once. The sample taken for sequencing was naive CD4+ T cells sorted from blood. These receptors were obtained from a man younger than 30 in good health. Both conserved end residues are part of each CDR3. A D gene is named only where the DNA matches it firmly. Rows give clone size only sometimes, using once, few, many, or a class for an expanded clone.

v_call	d_call	j_call	clone_size	cdr3_nt	cdr3_aa
TRBV6-5	.	TRBJ1-5	.	TGTGCCAGCAGTAAACAGGGAAGTCAGCCCCAGCATTTT	CASSKQGSQPQHF
TRBV2	.	TRBJ1-4	.	TGTGCCAGCAGTGATATGCAGTCTAATGAAAAACTGTTTTTT	CASSDMQSNEKLFF
TRBV29-1	.	TRBJ2-5	.	TGCAGCTCGGCGGCAATTTTAGTCGGAGAGACCCAGTACTTC	CSSAAILVGETQYF
TRBV7-2	TRBD2	TRBJ2-7	.	TGTGCCAGCAGCTTAGTTTGGTCTAGCGGGAGTGAAGAGCAGTACTTC	CASSLVWSSGSEEQYF
TRBV6-5	.	TRBJ2-5	.	TGTGCCAGCTCTACAGGGATCTGGGAGACCCAGTACTTC	CASSTGIWETQYF
TRBV10-3	TRBD1	TRBJ2-3	.	TGTGCCATCAAGTCCGGGACAGGGGTCAGCACAGATACGCAGTATTTT	CAIKSGTGVSTDTQYF
TRBV28	TRBD1	TRBJ1-4	.	TGTGCCAGCAGTTTTCTGGACAGGGACGATGAAAAACTGTTTTTT	CASSFLDRDDEKLFF
TRBV15	TRBD1	TRBJ2-7	.	TGTGCCACCAGCAGAAGCAGGGGGACCTACGAGCAGTACTTC	CATSRSRGTYEQYF
TRBV2	TRBD2	TRBJ2-7	.	TGTGCCAGCAGCAAAGATCGCCCGGGAGGGGCCATAGCCTACGAGCAGTACTTC	CASSKDRPGGAIAYEQYF
TRBV2	.	TRBJ2-7	.	TGTGCCAGCAGTTCGGAACGGGGGAGCTCCTACGAGCAGTACTTC	CASSSERGSSYEQYF
TRBV6-1	.	TRBJ1-5	.	TGTGCCAGCAGTGCCGACATTTATAGCAATCAGCCCCAGCATTTT	CASSADIYSNQPQHF
TRBV7-9	.	TRBJ2-7	.	TGTGCCAGCAGTCCGCCGGGGACGGAAGAGCAGTACTTC	CASSPPGTEEQYF
TRBV18	.	TRBJ2-6	.	TGTGCCAGCTCACCCAACGGGACACTAGGGGCCAACGTCCTGACTTTC	CASSPNGTLGANVLTF
TRBV6-1	.	TRBJ1-5	few	TGTGCCAGCAGCAACAAGGAATCGAGCAATCAGCCCCAGCATTTT	CASSNKESSNQPQHF
TRBV6-1	TRBD2	TRBJ2-3	.	TGTGCCAGCAGTGAAGCGTCCCAGCGGGAGGGGACAGATACGCAGTATTTT	CASSEASQREGTDTQYF
TRBV4-3	TRBD1	TRBJ1-6	.	TGCGCCAGCAGCCAAGAGGGGACAGGGTCGTCACCCCTCCACTTT	CASSQEGTGSSPLHF
TRBV6-6	TRBD1	TRBJ2-7	.	TGTGCCAGCAGGACAGGGGGCGGGAACGAGCAGTACTTC	CASRTGGGNEQYF
TRBV28	.	TRBJ2-1	.	TGTGCCAGCAGTTTAACTTACCTGGATGCCAATGAGCAGTTCTTC	CASSLTYLDANEQFF
TRBV11-2	.	TRBJ1-4	.	TGTGCCAGCAGCTTAGATCTATGGGGTAACGAAAAACTGTTTTTT	CASSLDLWGNEKLFF
TRBV5-6	TRBD1	TRBJ2-3	.	TGTGCCACCCGGGACAGAGCCTCCACAGATACGCAGTATTTT	CATRDRASTDTQYF
TRBV19	.	TRBJ1-5	.	TGTGCCAGTAGTACTGCGAAGGGGGTGAGCAATCAGCCCCAGCATTTT	CASSTAKGVSNQPQHF
TRBV10-1	.	TRBJ2-2	.	TGCGCCAGCAGTGAGTCAGTGGGGGACCCCGGGGAGCTGTTTTTT	CASSESVGDPGELFF
TRBV30	.	TRBJ1-5	.	TGTGCCTGGAGTGTCGGGACTAATCAGCCCCAGCATTTT	CAWSVGTNQPQHF
TRBV19	TRBD1	TRBJ1-2	.	TGTGCCAGTAGTACAAACTCCGGGACAGGGGGATCTCTCCCCTATGGCTACACCTTC	CASSTNSGTGGSLPYGYTF
TRBV6-5	TRBD1	TRBJ1-6	.	TGTGCCAGCAGTCGGACAGGGACTAATTCACCCCTCCACTTT	CASSRTGTNSPLHF
TRBV6-6	.	TRBJ1-1	.	TGTGCCAGCATTAGGACAGAGAACACTGAAGCTTTCTTT	CASIRTENTEAFF
TRBV7-2	.	TRBJ2-7	.	TGTGCCAGCAGCTTAAGTGTTTCCTACGAGCAGTACTTC	CASSLSVSYEQYF
TRBV28	.	TRBJ1-6	.	TGTGCCAGCAGTTCTTCCTCACCCCTCCACTTT	CASSSSSPLHF
TRBV19	.	TRBJ1-3	.	TGTGCCAGTAGTATAGGGCCAGGGGTCGGAAACACCATATATTTT	CASSIGPGVGNTIYF
TRBV7-2	.	TRBJ2-3	.	TGTGCCAGCAGCCCATTCGGAGGGGGGGATACGCAGTATTTT	CASSPFGGGDTQYF
TRBV10-1	.	TRBJ2-2	.	TGCGCCAGCAGCAGACGTACCGGGGAGCTGTTTTTT	CASSRRTGELFF
TRBV5-1	TRBD2	TRBJ2-3	.	TGCGCCAGCAGCTCGGGGACTAGCGGGGGGACAGATACGCAGTATTTT	CASSSGTSGGTDTQYF
TRBV30	.	TRBJ1-4	.	TGTGCCTGGAGTTCGTCTTTTAATGAAAAACTGTTTTTT	CAWSSSFNEKLFF
TRBV9	TRBD2	TRBJ2-3	.	TGTGCCAGCAGCGTAGAAGGTCCACGCGGGGGAGATACGCAGTATTTT	CASSVEGPRGGDTQYF
TRBV18	.	TRBJ1-2	.	TGTGCCAGCTCAACTGACATAAACTATGGCTACACCTTC	CASSTDINYGYTF
TRBV2	.	TRBJ2-2	.	TGTGCCAGCAGTGGATTAGCGTCGAACACCGGGGAGCTGTTTTTT	CASSGLASNTGELFF
TRBV7-2	TRBD2	TRBJ2-1	.	TGTGCCAGCAGCTTAGCGCGACTAGCGGGGGGTGAGCAGTTCTTC	CASSLARLAGGEQFF
TRBV6-5	TRBD1	TRBJ1-4	.	TGTGCCAGCAGTTACTCGGGACAGGGAAACGAAAAACTGTTTTTT	CASSYSGQGNEKLFF
TRBV6-6	TRBD1	TRBJ2-7	.	TGTGCCAGCACCCAGGGGGCAAGTAAGTACGAGCAGTACTTC	CASTQGASKYEQYF
TRBV5-5	TRBD2	TRBJ2-3	once	TGTGCCAGCAGCGTAGGACTAGAGGTCACAGATACGCAGTATTTT	CASSVGLEVTDTQYF
TRBV4-1	.	TRBJ2-5	.	TGCGCCAGCAGCCAAGAAGGTCGGGAGACCCAGTACTTC	CASSQEGRETQYF
TRBV20-1	.	TRBJ2-1	.	TGCAGTGCTAGACCGGGCAATGAGCAGTTCTTC	CSARPGNEQFF
TRBV7-2	.	TRBJ1-1	.	TGTGCCAGCAGCCCACAGGGTAACACTGAAGCTTTCTTT	CASSPQGNTEAFF